The 29 T cell receptor beta chains reported below all come from one sample, sequenced in a study of T cell changes during pregnancy in multiple sclerosis. Sequenced by immunoSEQ multiplex PCR; TCRdb stores in-frame clones only, minus some. The sample holds 85,000 to 130,000 clones, roughly 90% seen once. The sample in question was peripheral blood, obtained after pregnancy. These receptors came from a female donor with multiple sclerosis, enrolled in a pregnancy study.

V usage is TRBV10-2 and J usage is TRBJ2-7, with D maybe TRBD2 (5 bases). This CDR3 spans 13 amino acids. Trimming took off 6 bases at V and 0 bases at J, with 9 bases between the two ends. Germline V gene lookup returns CDR1 WSHSY and CDR2 SAAADI. CDR3 sequence: CASRDSSSYEQYF. DNA of the CDR3: TGCGCCAGCAGGGACTCAAGCTCCTACGAGCAGTACTTC.

The rearrangement links TRBV19 to TRBJ1-2; D call uncertain. The V end was cut by 6 bases, the J end by 2 bases, with 13 bases between. Germline V gives CDR1 LNHDA, CDR2 SQIVND (reference sequence). This CDR3 comprises 14 residues. The CDR3 bases are TGTGCCAGTAGAAGTGGGCAGACGAACTATGGCTACACCTTC. It translates to CASRSGQTNYGYTF. Using reference TRBV19 and TRBJ1-2 for the parts outside the CDR3, the full variable domain is DGGITQSPKYLFRKEGQNVTLSCEQNLNHDAMYWYRQDPGQGLRLIYYSQIVNDFQKGDIAEGYSVSREKKESFPLTVTSAQKNPTAFYLCASRSGQTNYGYTFGSGTRLTVV.

The chain joins TRBV7-9 to TRBJ1-5; 10 bases match TRBD1. Germline assignment: CDR1 SEHNR and CDR2 FQNEAQ (reference sequence). The CDR3 is made up of 16 amino acids. V shed 5 bases, J shed 1 base, and the junction held 5 bases outside the gene matches. The CDR3 DNA sequence: TGTGCCAGCAGCCCTGACAGGGGGCGAAGCAATCAGCCCCAGCATTTT. This encodes CASSPDRGRSNQPQHF. The full variable domain, completed using reference TRBV7-9 and TRBJ1-5, is DTGVSQNPRHKITKRGQNVTFRCDPISEHNRLYWYRQTLGQGPEFLTYFQNEAQLEKSRLLSDRFSAERPKGSFSTLEIQRTEQGDSAMYLCASSPDRGRSNQPQHFGDGTRLSIL.

The sample holds one count of this clone. The V gene is TRBV9, the J gene TRBJ2-2; 10 nucleotides match TRBD1. The CDR3 spans 17 residues. Germline V CDR1 and CDR2: SGDLS, YYNGEE. With V trimmed by 4 bases and J by 4 bases, 10 bases remained unmatched. CDR3: CASSPRTGGSITGELFF. DNA for the CDR3: TGTGCCAGCAGCCCTCGGACAGGGGGATCTATCACCGGGGAGCTGTTTTTT.

The chain links TRBV7-9 to TRBJ2-7; weak D call: TRBD1 (7 bases). Germline V gene data show CDR1 as SEHNR and CDR2 as FQNEAQ (reference sequence). Trimming stripped 5 bases from V and 2 bases from J, with 10 bases between. This CDR3 has 13 amino acids. As DNA, the CDR3 is TGTGCCAGCAGCGGGGGGACAGCCTACGAGCAGTACTTC. Its translation is CASSGGTAYEQYF.

This chain connects TRBV4-2 to TRBJ2-3; TRBD2 matches at 10 bases. CDR1 is LGHNA and CDR2 is YNFKEQ in the germline V gene. The CDR3 has 17 amino acids. V shed 1 base and J 2 bases; nucleotides not matched to a gene: 6. This CDR3 is CASSQGSTSGVTDTQYF. CDR3 nucleotides: TGTGCCAGCAGCCAAGGGTCCACTAGCGGGGTCACAGATACGCAGTATTTT.

The gene calls are TRBV5-6 and TRBJ2-3; TRBD2 aligns across 11 bases. Germline CDR1 SGHDT, CDR2 YYEEEE. The CDR3 consists of 16 residues. J lost 4 bases, V lost 3 bases, and 7 bases had no gene match. CDR3 in amino acids: CASSSLAGGGADTQYF. The DNA for the CDR3 is TGTGCCAGCAGCTCCCTAGCGGGGGGAGGGGCAGATACGCAGTATTTT. The full variable domain, in which reference TRBV5-6 and TRBJ2-3 provide the parts outside the CDR3, is DAGVTQSPTHLIKTRGQQVTLRCSPKSGHDTVSWYQQALGQGPQFIFQYYEEEERQRGNFPDRFSGHQFPNYSSELNVNALLLGDSALYLCASSSLAGGGADTQYFGPGTRLTVL.

The V call is TRBV15, the J call TRBJ2-2; the match to TRBD2 covers 9 bases. The CDR3 covers 18 residues. Per the germline V gene, CDR1 is LNHNV and CDR2 is YYDKDF (reference sequence). With 2 bases clipped from V and 2 bases from J, the junction kept 9 bases outside the gene matches. The CDR3 nucleotides are TGTGCCACCAGCAGACGATATAGCGGGGGATCAAACACCGGGGAGCTGTTTTTT. Translated, it gives CATSRRYSGGSNTGELFF.

The V gene is TRBV28, the J gene TRBJ1-2; D unclear. This CDR3 region has 14 residues. Germline CDR1 reads MDHEN; CDR2 reads SYDVKM. V was pared by 7 bases and J by 5 bases, with 17 bases between. CDR3 sequence reads: CASTPNSRLYGYTF. For the CDR3, the DNA is TGTGCCAGCACTCCTAACTCCCGTCTTTATGGCTACACCTTC.

V and J are TRBV5-1 and TRBJ1-5; no definite D call. Germline assignment: CDR1 SGHRS and CDR2 YFSETQ. CDR3 length: 16 amino acids. V lost 0 bases and J 0 bases, leaving 10 bases between the germline ends. CDR3 in amino acids: CASSLGSGGSNQPQHF. The CDR3 DNA reads as TGCGCCAGCAGCTTGGGATCGGGAGGTAGCAATCAGCCCCAGCATTTT.

The DNA of the CDR3 is TGCGCCAGCAGCGAGACGACTAGTTCGAACACCGGGGAGCTGTTTTTT. Encoded protein: CASSETTSSNTGELFF. The chain employs TRBV5-1 and TRBJ2-2, with D possibly being TRBD2 (6 bases). CDR1 and CDR2 from the germline V gene are SGHRS and YFSETQ. V was shortened by 4 bases and J by 0 bases, with 13 bases between the two germline ends. The CDR3 spans 16 residues. The full variable domain, rest sourced from reference TRBV5-1 and TRBJ2-2, is KAGVTQTPRYLIKTRGQQVTLSCSPISGHRSVSWYQQTPGQGLQFLFEYFSETQRNKGNFPGRFSGRQFSNSRSEMNVSTLELGDSALYLCASSETTSSNTGELFFGEGSRLTVL.

This sequence joins TRBV5-1 and TRBJ2-1; 9 positions match TRBD1. Germline lookup yields CDR1 SGHRS and CDR2 YFSETQ. The J segment lost 8 bases and the V segment lost 3 bases, leaving 6 bases of the junction unmatched. The length of the CDR3 is 14 residues. For the CDR3, the DNA is TGCGCCAGCAGCTCCGGGACAGGGTTTCATGAGCAGTTCTTC. As protein: CASSSGTGFHEQFF.

Of note for this clone: Other DNA sequences within the sample encode an identical CDR3. CDR3 residues: CASSVGLAGGETQYF. The DNA for the CDR3 is TGTGCCAGCAGCGTAGGTCTAGCGGGGGGAGAGACCCAGTACTTC. The rearrangement uses TRBV9 and TRBJ2-5; 11 bases map to TRBD2. Germline lookup yields CDR1 SGDLS and CDR2 YYNGEE. J gave up 4 bases and V 0 bases, and 2 bases lay outside the gene matches. CDR3 length: 15 amino acids.

The gene calls are TRBV10-2 and TRBJ1-1; 7 bases line up with TRBD1. The CDR3 sequence is 16 residues long. J was trimmed by 0 bases and V by 5 bases; bases with no gene match: 9. CDR1 WSHSY and CDR2 SAAADI come from the germline V gene. The DNA for the CDR3 is TGCGCCAGCAGTCGCCAAACCGGGACAGTGAACACTGAAGCTTTCTTT. Translating it yields CASSRQTGTVNTEAFF.

The chain has TRBV11-2 and TRBJ2-1, with 7 bases that match TRBD2. The CDR3 length is 19 residues. From germline, CDR1 is SGHAT and CDR2 FQNNGV. V dropped 0 bases and J dropped 0; count of bases not matched to a gene: 11. The CDR3 reads CASSLDRASGASSYNEQFF. For the CDR3, the DNA is TGTGCCAGCAGCTTAGATAGAGCGAGCGGGGCATCCTCCTACAATGAGCAGTTCTTC. Combining the CDR3 with reference TRBV11-2 and TRBJ2-1 gives the whole variable domain EAGVAQSPRYKIIEKRQSVAFWCNPISGHATLYWYQQILGQGPKLLIQFQNNGVVDDSQLPKDRFSAERLKGVDSTLKIQPAKLEDSAVYLCASSLDRASGASSYNEQFFGPGTRLTVL.

The chain carries TRBV5-5 and TRBJ2-7, with TRBD1 matching 11 bases. The germline gives CDR1 SGHKS, CDR2 YYEKEE (reference sequence). The CDR3 spans 15 residues. Trimming removed 0 bases from V and 3 bases from J; junction bases left unmatched: 2. CDR3 amino acids: CASSLGGTGGYEQYF. The CDR3 DNA sequence: TGTGCCAGCAGCTTGGGGGGGACAGGGGGCTACGAGCAGTACTTC.

V and J are TRBV7-9 and TRBJ2-1, with 11 bases matching TRBD2. Germline V gene lookup returns CDR1 SEHNR and CDR2 FQNEAQ (reference sequence). The V and J ends lost 4 bases and 7 bases, in that order; junction bases with no gene match: 12. This CDR3 has 17 residues. The CDR3 nucleotides read TGTGCCAGCAGCTGGGGACTAGCGGCAGTAGGGACGAATGAGCAGTTCTTC. Translation: CASSWGLAAVGTNEQFF.

The V call is TRBV5-8, the J call TRBJ1-5; perhaps TRBD1 as D (6 bases). This CDR3 contains 16 residues. Trimming left V 0 bases short and J 9 bases short, with 19 bases between. Germline-derived CDR1 and CDR2 are SGHTS and YDEGEE. The CDR3 region is CASSLALDSSIPPQHF. The CDR3 bases are TGTGCCAGCAGCTTGGCTCTGGACAGCAGCATTCCGCCCCAGCATTTT.

The J gene is TRBJ1-6, the V gene TRBV6-5; 10 bases match TRBD1. Unmatched junction bases numbered 4, after V lost 7 bases and J lost 7 bases. From germline, CDR1 is MNHEY and CDR2 SVGAGI. The CDR3 has 14 amino acids. In nucleotides, the CDR3 is TGTGCCAGCAACCCGGGACAGGGGAATTCACCCCTCCACTTT. Amino acids: CASNPGQGNSPLHF.

The chain joins TRBV19 to TRBJ1-1, with 7 bases fitting TRBD1. CDR1 and CDR2 (germline): LNHDA, SQIVND (reference sequence). The CDR3 is 17 residues long. The V and J ends lost 5 bases and 7 bases, in that order; junction bases with no gene match: 19. CDR3 sequence reads: CASSLTGPEGTPIEAFF. The DNA for the CDR3 is TGTGCCAGTAGTCTGACAGGGCCAGAGGGGACCCCCATTGAAGCTTTCTTT.

The chain couples TRBV7-2 to TRBJ1-1; TRBD1 agrees at 9 bases. Per the germline V gene, CDR1 is SGHTA and CDR2 is FQGNSA. Trimming took 5 bases from V and 4 from J; bases not matched to a gene: 8. This CDR3 has 15 amino acids. DNA of the CDR3: TGTGCCAGCAGCAAGGACCGGGACAGGGTCACTGAAGCTTTCTTT. It is translated as CASSKDRDRVTEAFF.

The rearrangement uses TRBV6-5 and TRBJ1-1; weak D call: TRBD1 (5 bases). This CDR3 is 16 amino acids long. Trimming stripped 2 bases from V and 0 bases from J, with 13 bases between. CDR1 is MNHEY and CDR2 is SVGAGI in the germline V gene. CDR3 DNA sequence: TGTGCCAGCAGTTACGACACAGGAAATATGAACACTGAAGCTTTCTTT. Translation: CASSYDTGNMNTEAFF.

The chain recombines TRBV10-3 with TRBJ1-1; the D gene is possibly TRBD1 (5 bases). Looked up from germline, CDR1 is ENHRY and CDR2 is SYGVKD. Trimming took 10 bases from V and 0 from J, leaving 18 bases between them. The CDR3 consists of 15 residues. CDR3 DNA sequence: TGTGCCAGCCAGAACAGGCTTTTATTGAACACTGAAGCTTTCTTT. This translates into CASQNRLLLNTEAFF.

The chain joins TRBV10-3 to TRBJ2-7; D uncertain. V was pared by 3 bases and J by 3 bases, with 12 bases between. The CDR3 sequence is 14 residues long. The germline V gene has CDR1 ENHRY and CDR2 SYGVKD. CDR3 sequence reads: CAISDPTSGYEQYF. In DNA form, the CDR3 reads TGTGCCATCAGTGACCCAACCTCGGGCTACGAGCAGTACTTC.

The rearrangement joins TRBV11-1 to TRBJ2-1; D call uncertain. Trimming stripped 2 bases from V and 5 bases from J, with 7 bases between. The CDR3 is made up of 13 amino acids. Germline V gives CDR1 SGHAT, CDR2 FQDESV (reference sequence). CDR3 sequence reads: CASSLSVNNEQFF. The CDR3 DNA sequence: TGTGCCAGCAGCTTATCAGTCAACAATGAGCAGTTCTTC.

The genes are TRBV5-1 and TRBJ2-2; D may be TRBD2 (6 bases). This CDR3 region has 14 residues. Germline-derived CDR1 and CDR2 are SGHRS and YFSETQ. V lost 7 bases and J 7 bases, leaving 17 bases between the germline ends. The chain's CDR3 is CASGRREVVGELFF. CDR3 DNA sequence: TGCGCCAGCGGTAGGAGGGAAGTAGTCGGGGAGCTGTTTTTT. The full variable domain, rest sourced from reference TRBV5-1 and TRBJ2-2, is KAGVTQTPRYLIKTRGQQVTLSCSPISGHRSVSWYQQTPGQGLQFLFEYFSETQRNKGNFPGRFSGRQFSNSRSEMNVSTLELGDSALYLCASGRREVVGELFFGEGSRLTVL.

The chain recombines TRBV19 with TRBJ1-4, with D possibly TRBD1 on 5 matching bases. Trimming removed 5 bases at V and 5 bases at J, with 12 bases between. This CDR3 region has 14 residues. Germline CDR1 is LNHDA and CDR2 is SQIVND (reference sequence). The CDR3 nucleotides are TGTGCCAGTAGTGAACAGGAGGGGAATGAAAAACTGTTTTTT. It encodes CASSEQEGNEKLFF.

The V and J genes are TRBV19 and TRBJ1-4, with D possibly matching TRBD1 (6 bases). The V and J ends lost 5 bases and 6 bases respectively, with 10 bases between them. Germline V CDR1 and CDR2: LNHDA, SQIVND (reference sequence). The CDR3 is 13 residues long. The CDR3 DNA reads as TGTGCCAGTAGTGGCCAGGGGTATGAAAAACTGTTTTTT. Protein: CASSGQGYEKLFF.

The CDR3, as DNA: TGTTTCCCCCGGGAGAATCAGGGTTACGAGCAGTACTTC. Translated, it gives CFPRENQGYEQYF. The V gene is TRBV30, the J gene TRBJ2-7, with D possibly being TRBD2 (6 bases). Germline V gene data show CDR1 as GTSNPN and CDR2 as SVGIG (reference sequence). The CDR3 sequence is 13 residues long.